These 27 T cell receptor beta chains were sequenced from one sample in a study of tumor-infiltrating lymphocytes in glioblastoma multiforme. TCR beta libraries were built from RNA through three nested multiplex PCR rounds using modified ARM-PCR. One entry per CDR3 protein results from TCRdb running MiXCR on the multiplex PCR reads. In the table there are nearly 20,000 distinct CDR3 sequences, about two thirds of which are singletons. The sample consisted of peripheral blood. Receptor source: a male donor with glioblastoma.

With regard to this clonotype: Since no conserved phenylalanine or tryptophan closes the CDR3, a read error is the likely cause. The J gene is TRBJ2-7, the V gene TRBV29-1; the D gene is possibly TRBD2 (7 bases). The germline CDR1 and CDR2 sequences are SQVTM and ANQGSEA. V lost 4 bases, J lost 2 bases, and 15 bases lay in between. This CDR3 contains 14 residues. Written as DNA, the CDR3 is TGCAGCGTTGCCGTGGGAGGGGACACCTACGAGCAGTACTTA. Protein: CSVAVGGDTYEQYL.

To note about this clonotype: A much larger clone differs by one base, so this may be a read error. The V call is TRBV5-6, the J call TRBJ2-7, with D possibly TRBD2 on 6 matching bases. V was clipped by 6 bases and J by 9 bases, with 19 bases between them. The CDR3 contains 13 residues. CDR1 and CDR2 from the germline V gene are SGHDT and YYEEEE. CDR3 DNA sequence: TGTGCCAGCAACTGGGCCCCGTTTAGCGGGCAGTACTTC. Encoded protein: CASNWAPFSGQYF.

This clonotype occurred once. The V call is TRBV11-2, the J call TRBJ2-7; 9 bases are a match to TRBD2. V dropped 1 base and J dropped 1; count of bases not matched to a gene: 8. The CDR3 consists of 17 residues. Germline CDR1 reads SGHAT; CDR2 reads FQNNGV. CDR3 in amino acids: CASSLVGSGSQSYEQYF. Here the CDR3 DNA reads TGTGCCAGCAGCTTAGTAGGTAGCGGGAGTCAGTCCTACGAGCAGTACTTC.

This clonotype was counted only a few times. The chain joins TRBV11-2 to TRBJ2-1; 9 bases match TRBD1. Germline CDR1 is SGHAT and CDR2 is FQNNGV. V lost 7 bases, J lost 7 bases, and 8 bases stayed unmatched. This CDR3 contains 14 residues. CDR3 region: CASILTGGYNEQFF. The CDR3 DNA is TGTGCCAGCATCCTGACAGGGGGTTATAATGAGCAGTTCTTC.

This clonotype has at least ten counts. The chain combines TRBV5-1 with TRBJ2-2; D unresolved. Trimming removed 6 bases at V and 1 base at J, with 7 bases between. CDR1 SGHRS and CDR2 YFSETQ come from the germline V gene. The CDR3 is 13 amino acids. The DNA of the CDR3 is TGCGCCAGCAATGAAGTGAACACCGGGGAGCTGTTTTTT. Translating gives CASNEVNTGELFF.

This clonotype was observed at least ten times. The J gene is TRBJ1-3, the V gene TRBV29-1, with D unresolved. CDR1 is SQVTM and CDR2 is ANQGSEA in the germline V gene. V was trimmed by 6 bases and J by 4 bases, leaving 13 bases between them. The CDR3 contains 13 residues. CDR3 residues: CSVSRGGGNTIYF. The CDR3 DNA follows: TGCAGCGTGAGCCGGGGAGGCGGAAACACCATATATTTT.

This clonotype was detected a few times. The chain combines TRBV19 with TRBJ1-6, with D possibly TRBD1 on 5 matching bases. Trimming stripped 5 bases from V and 10 bases from J, with 15 bases between. This CDR3 spans 14 amino acids. Germline values: CDR1 LNHDA, CDR2 SQIVND (reference sequence). The DNA for the CDR3 is TGTGCCAGTAGTTCCGGGACGACGAACTCACCCCTCCACTTT. Amino acids: CASSSGTTNSPLHF.

Worth noting for this clonotype: Relative to the germline gene, one junction end is altered; a read error may explain this. The genes are TRBV10-1 and TRBJ2-7; D may be TRBD2 (6 bases). CDR1 WNHNN and CDR2 SYGVQD come from the germline V gene (reference sequence). The length of the CDR3 is 15 residues. The DNA for the CDR3 is TGCGCCAGCAATGAGTCGCCGGTGGGGGGTAACGAGCAGTACTTC. Translated: CASNESPVGGNEQYF.

Concerning this clonotype itself: A much larger clone is a single base away; this may be a read error. V and J are TRBV30 and TRBJ2-7, with a weak D call TRBD1 (5 bases). The CDR3 is 14 residues long. Deletions cut 2 bases from V and 2 bases from J, with 13 bases between. In germline, CDR1 is GTSNPN, CDR2 SVGIG (reference sequence). In nucleotides, the CDR3 is TGTGCCTGGAGTTTAAACGCAGGGCCCTACGAGCAGTACTTC. Amino acid sequence: CAWSLNAGPYEQYF. The full variable domain, in which reference TRBV30 and TRBJ2-7 provide the parts outside the CDR3, is SQTIHQWPATLVQPVGSPLSLECTVEGTSNPNLYWYRQAAGRGLQLLFYSVGIGQISSEVPQNLSASRPQDRQFILSSKKLLLSDSGFYLCAWSLNAGPYEQYFGPGTRLTVT.

This rearrangement joins TRBV6-2 or TRBV6-3 to TRBJ2-1, with 13 bases identical to TRBD2. CDR1 and CDR2 from the germline V gene are MNHEY and SVGEGT. With V trimmed by 7 bases and J by 7 bases, 7 bases remained unmatched. This CDR3 contains 15 residues. The CDR3 nucleotides are TGTGCCAGCAAGCGGACTAGCGGGAGATGGAATGAGCAGTTCTTC. Its translation is CASKRTSGRWNEQFF.

Worth noting for this clonotype: A much more abundant neighbour one base away suggests this may be a read error. J is TRBJ2-3 and V is TRBV28; TRBD2 might be the D (6 bases). This CDR3 region has 15 residues. Germline CDR1 reads MDHEN; CDR2 reads SYDVKM. CDR3 in amino acids: CASSPHVGGGDAQYF. The CDR3 DNA reads as TGTGCCAGCAGTCCCCACGTGGGAGGCGGAGATGCGCAGTATTTT.

The table lists this clonotype with a few counts. Relative to the germline gene, one junction end is altered; a read error may explain this. This chain joins TRBV12-3 or TRBV12-4 and TRBJ1-1; unclear D gene. The CDR3 extends over 11 amino acids. The CDR3 nucleotides read TGTGCCAGCACCTTCGGACTTGAAGCTGTCTTT. As protein: CASTFGLEAVF.

Details on this clonotype: One base away lies a much larger clone, so this may be a sequencing read error. V and J are TRBV5-1 and TRBJ2-3, with 8 bases aligning to TRBD1. CDR1 is SGHRS and CDR2 is YFSETQ in the germline V gene. V trimming: 4 bases; J trimming: 4 bases; junction bases outside the gene matches: 11. CDR3 length: 16 residues. CDR3 in DNA: TGCGCCAGCAGCGTGCTCGGGACAGGTGGGGCAGATACGCAGTATTTT. This sequence encodes CASSVLGTGGADTQYF. Using reference TRBV5-1 and TRBJ2-3 for the parts outside the CDR3, the full variable domain is KAGVTQTPRYLIKTRGQQVTLSCSPISGHRSVSWYQQTPGQGLQFLFEYFSETQRNKGNFPGRFSGRQFSNSRSEMNVSTLELGDSALYLCASSVLGTGGADTQYFGPGTRLTVL.

This clonotype occurred many times. V gene TRBV29-1 combines with J gene TRBJ2-2; D possibly corresponds to TRBD2 (5 bases). The germline CDR1 and CDR2 sequences are SQVTM and ANQGSEA. There are 13 residues in the CDR3. The ends were cut back, 4 bases at V and 4 bases at J, with 10 bases in the middle. The DNA of the CDR3 is TGCAGCGTTGCCGGGGAATCCACCGGGGAGCTGTTTTTT. Protein: CSVAGESTGELFF.

A note on this clonotype: The junction differs from germline at one of its ends, possibly a read error. The rearrangement links TRBV11-2 to TRBJ2-2; unclear D gene. This CDR3 comprises 15 residues. Per the germline V gene, CDR1 is SGHAT and CDR2 is FQNNGV. The CDR3 sequence: CASTPAWGGTVELFF. The CDR3 DNA reads as TGTGCCAGCACCCCAGCCTGGGGTGGAACCGTGGAGCTGTTTTTT.

V usage is TRBV14 and J usage is TRBJ2-1; D is undetermined. The CDR3 runs 15 residues. Per germline, CDR1 SGHDN and CDR2 FVKESK. The CDR3 DNA reads TGTACCATCAGCCAAGACGGGTACACTTACAATGAGCAGTTCTTC. It specifies CTISQDGYTYNEQFF.

The rearrangement links TRBV20-1 to TRBJ2-3; 10 bases fit TRBD2. Germline trimming cut 6 bases from V and 8 bases from J; bases unmatched to any gene: 11. The CDR3 has 14 amino acids. Per germline, CDR1 DFQATT and CDR2 SNEGSKA (reference sequence). The CDR3 sequence: CSAASGGSLGTQYF. The DNA for the CDR3 is TGCAGTGCCGCTAGCGGGGGATCCTTGGGTACGCAGTATTTT.

The chain couples TRBV29-1 to TRBJ2-3, with 7 bases matching TRBD2. V lost 3 bases, J lost 3 bases, and 6 bases stayed unmatched. Germline lookup yields CDR1 SQVTM and CDR2 ANQGSEA. The CDR3 consists of 14 residues. CDR3 in DNA: TGCAGCGTTGATTCCGCGGGAGTAACAGATACGCAGTATTTT. It is translated as CSVDSAGVTDTQYF.

Remarks on this clonotype: A clone one base away is much larger, so this may be a read error. The chain joins TRBV7-9 to TRBJ1-4, with D maybe TRBD1 (5 bases). Trimming stripped 1 base from V and 10 bases from J, with 13 bases between. Germline lookup yields CDR1 SEHNR and CDR2 FQNEAQ (reference sequence). The CDR3 runs 14 residues. The CDR3 protein is CASSLVGGDGKLFF. DNA for the CDR3: TGTGCCAGCAGCTTAGTGGGAGGGGATGGAAAACTGTTTTTT.

This clonotype was detected ten times or more. The genes are TRBV6-1 and TRBJ2-5; a weak D match, TRBD2 (5 bases). Germline V gene data show CDR1 as MNHNS and CDR2 as SASEGT. Trimming cost V 5 bases and J 4 bases, with 11 bases left between them. This CDR3 region has 13 residues. CDR3 amino acids: CASSIANRETQYF. The CDR3 bases are TGTGCCAGCAGTATAGCGAATAGAGAGACCCAGTACTTC.

This clonotype was detected many times. The DNA of the CDR3 is TGTGCCAGCAGCTTTTACAATACCTACGAGCAGTACTTC. It translates to CASSFYNTYEQYF. The chain employs TRBV5-6 and TRBJ2-7; D is uncertain. Germline V gene data show CDR1 as SGHDT and CDR2 as YYEEEE. This CDR3 spans 13 amino acids. V was pared by 2 bases and J by 2 bases, with 8 bases between.

This clonotype appeared once. A read error may produce the germline difference seen at one junction end. This rearrangement joins TRBV11-2 to TRBJ2-3; D not resolved. This CDR3 comprises 13 residues. Germline CDR1 reads SGHAT; CDR2 reads FQNNGV. CDR3 DNA: TGTGCCAGCAGTCCCCATAACGCAGATATGCAGTATTTT. Protein product: CASSPHNADMQYF.

The chain is built from TRBV11-2 and TRBJ2-7; no firm D call. V dropped 2 bases and J dropped 0 bases, with 11 bases sitting between them. Germline loops: CDR1 SGHAT, CDR2 FQNNGV. The CDR3 is 15 residues long. The CDR3 is CASSLIDLSSYEQYF. In DNA form, the CDR3 reads TGTGCCAGCAGCTTAATAGACTTGAGCTCCTACGAGCAGTACTTC.

Note on this clonotype: Germline is not matched at one junction end, which may reflect a read error. The CDR3 nucleotides are TGTGCCAGCAGTCCCGACAGGGTCTGGCCCACTGAAGCTTTATTT. Protein product: CASSPDRVWPTEALF. The J gene is TRBJ1-1, the V gene TRBV28; 7 bases are shared with TRBD1. The germline V gene has CDR1 MDHEN and CDR2 SYDVKM. The CDR3 is made up of 15 amino acids.

Note on this clonotype: One junction end disagrees with the germline gene, perhaps due to a read error. The chain is built from TRBV15 and TRBJ2-7; D call uncertain. Germline loops: CDR1 LNHNV, CDR2 YYDKDF (reference sequence). The CDR3 contains 15 residues. Written as DNA, the CDR3 is TGTGCCACCAGCAGAGGTATCGGACGCTCCTACGGGCAGTACTTC. This sequence encodes CATSRGIGRSYGQYF.

About this clonotype itself: A read error is possible here, since a much larger clone lies one base away. The gene calls are TRBV5-1 and TRBJ1-4; the D is unclear. Germline lookup yields CDR1 SGHRS and CDR2 YFSETQ. V was cut by 2 bases and J by 0 bases, with 8 bases left in between. The CDR3 contains 15 residues. Here the CDR3 reads CASSFQAATNEKLFF. The CDR3 DNA reads TGCGCCAGCAGCTTTCAGGCAGCAACTAATGAAAAACTGTTTTTT.

This clonotype occurred many times. The chain carries TRBV29-1 and TRBJ1-1, with D uncertain. Trimming removed 0 bases at V and 1 base at J, with 6 bases between. The CDR3 runs 13 residues. CDR1 and CDR2 (germline): SQVTM, ANQGSEA. As DNA, the CDR3 is TGCAGCGTTGAAGATTGGAAGAACACTGAAGCTTTCTTT. It yields the protein CSVEDWKNTEAFF.